The 10 T cell receptor beta chains below were found in one sample sequenced in a study of blood T cell repertoires in COVID-19. Here immunoSEQ multiplex PCR was the method, and the copy in TCRdb shows in-frame clones only, minus some. Seen here are roughly 110,000 clones, 84% observed once, and the top ten hold about 8.5%. The sequencing input was peripheral blood. The origin of the receptors is a woman aged 40 to 50 with acute or convalescent COVID-19.

This clone was found once. The chain uses TRBV11-3 and TRBJ2-7, with TRBD1 matching over 9 bases. CDR3 length equals 15 residues. V dropped 5 bases and J dropped 3; count of bases not matched to a gene: 8. Germline V gives CDR1 SGHNT, CDR2 YENEEA. CDR3 in amino acids: CASSTRTGAVYEQYF. DNA for the CDR3: TGTGCCAGCAGCACCCGGACAGGGGCGGTCTACGAGCAGTACTTC. Drawing the rest from reference TRBV11-3 and TRBJ2-7, the complete variable domain is EAGVVQSPRYKIIEKKQPVAFWCNPISGHNTLYWYLQNLGQGPELLIRYENEEAVDDSQLPKDRFSAERLKGVDSTLKIQPAELGDSAVYLCASSTRTGAVYEQYFGPGTRLTVT.

The rearrangement links TRBV6-5 to TRBJ1-3; unclear D gene. CDR3 length: 15 amino acids. V dropped 6 bases and J dropped 2 bases, with 14 bases sitting between them. Germline V CDR1 and CDR2: MNHEY, SVGAGI. The CDR3 sequence: CASRASGFAGNTIYF. In nucleotides, the CDR3 is TGTGCCAGCAGGGCCTCGGGGTTTGCTGGAAACACCATATATTTT.

The chain carries TRBV5-4 and TRBJ1-6; D remains ambiguous. The CDR3 extends over 13 amino acids. Deletions cut 0 bases from V and 7 bases from J, with 5 bases between. The germline V gene has CDR1 SGHNT and CDR2 YYREEE (reference sequence). The CDR3 DNA reads as TGTGCCAGCAGCTTGGGCCGGAATTCACCCCTCCACTTT. Translated: CASSLGRNSPLHF.

The chain carries TRBV12-2 and TRBJ1-5; the table's D call of TRBD1 was not tested on the DNA. TRBV12-2 is a pseudogene segment. CDR3 length: 20 amino acids. CDR3 region: CASRPRVANRTRSKDQPQHF. CDR3 nucleotides: TGTGCAAGTCGCCCCCGAGTGGCTAACAGGACCCGCTCGAAGGATCAGCCCCAGCATTTT.

This rearrangement joins TRBV30 to TRBJ2-1; the D is unclear. The CDR3 is 12 amino acids. From germline, CDR1 is GTSNPN and CDR2 SVGIG (reference sequence). Between the trimmed V and J ends, which lost 6 bases and 4 bases, there was a span of 10 bases. CDR3 residues: CACLLTYNEQFF. The CDR3 coding sequence is TGTGCCTGTTTACTAACTTACAATGAGCAGTTCTTC.

This sequence joins TRBV7-8 and TRBJ2-1; 12 bases match TRBD2. V lost 7 bases and J lost 0; bases outside the gene matches: 7. Germline CDR1 SGHVS, CDR2 FQNEAQ. This CDR3 contains 17 residues. CDR3 nucleotide sequence: TGTGCCAGCACTCGGCTAGCGGGGGGGAGCTCCTACAATGAGCAGTTCTTC. Its translation: CASTRLAGGSSYNEQFF.

J is TRBJ2-6 and V is TRBV2; D is possibly TRBD1 (6 bases). V lost 6 bases, J lost 1 base, and 10 bases lay in between. This CDR3 is built from 15 residues. Germline V gene sequence: CDR1 SNHLY, CDR2 FYNNEI. The CDR3 nucleotides read TGTGCCAGCAGCCGAAGGGGGTCTGGGGCCAACGTCCTGACTTTC. It encodes CASSRRGSGANVLTF. Using reference TRBV2 and TRBJ2-6 for the parts outside the CDR3, the full variable domain is EPEVTQTPSHQVTQMGQEVILRCVPISNHLYFYWYRQILGQKVEFLVSFYNNEISEKSEIFDDQFSVERPDGSNFTLKIRSTKLEDSAMYFCASSRRGSGANVLTFGAGSRLTVL.

The chain couples TRBV6-1 to TRBJ1-3; unclear D gene. V was cut by 1 base and J by 0 bases, with 7 bases left in between. The CDR3 contains 15 residues. Germline V gene data show CDR1 as MNHNS and CDR2 as SASEGT. The CDR3 bases are TGTGCCAGCAGTGAAGATATATTCTCTGGAAACACCATATATTTT. Its protein product is CASSEDIFSGNTIYF.

Here the CDR3 DNA reads TGTGCCAGCAGCAGAAACAGGGGGCAAGAGACCCAGTACTTC. This gives the protein CASSRNRGQETQYF. The chain joins TRBV3-1 (or the pseudogene TRBV3-2) to TRBJ2-5; 8 bases line up with TRBD1. The CDR3 consists of 14 residues. CDR1 is LGHDT and CDR2 is YNNKEL in the germline V gene (reference sequence). V was clipped by 5 bases and J by 2 bases; unmatched bases: 4.

This rearrangement joins TRBV19 to TRBJ1-5, with 10 bases aligning to TRBD1. The V segment lost 5 bases and the J segment 3 bases; nucleotides outside the gene matches: 7. Germline assignment: CDR1 LNHDA and CDR2 SQIVND (reference sequence). The CDR3 is made up of 16 amino acids. The chain's CDR3 is CASSAGQGSLNQPQHF. The CDR3 nucleotides are TGTGCCAGTAGTGCGGGACAGGGGTCACTCAATCAGCCCCAGCATTTT.